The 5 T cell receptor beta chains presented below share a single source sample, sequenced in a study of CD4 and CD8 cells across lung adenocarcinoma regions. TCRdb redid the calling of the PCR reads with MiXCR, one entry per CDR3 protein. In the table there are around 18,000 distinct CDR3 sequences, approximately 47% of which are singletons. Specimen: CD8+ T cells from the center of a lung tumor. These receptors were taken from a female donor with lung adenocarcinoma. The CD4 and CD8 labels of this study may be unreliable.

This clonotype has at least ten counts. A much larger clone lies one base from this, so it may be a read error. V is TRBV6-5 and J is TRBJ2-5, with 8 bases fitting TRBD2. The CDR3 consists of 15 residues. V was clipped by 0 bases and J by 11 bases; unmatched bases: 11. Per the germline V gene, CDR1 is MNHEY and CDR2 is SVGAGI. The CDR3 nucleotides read TGTGCCAGCAGTTACTCACTAGCGGAGTACAATGAGCAGTACTTC. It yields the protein CASSYSLAEYNEQYF.

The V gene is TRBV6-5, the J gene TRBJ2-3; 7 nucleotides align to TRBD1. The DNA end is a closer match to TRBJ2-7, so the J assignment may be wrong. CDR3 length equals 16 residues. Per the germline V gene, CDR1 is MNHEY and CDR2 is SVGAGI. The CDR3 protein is CASSSSRGTAFYEQYF. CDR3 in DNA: TGTGCCAGCAGTTCCAGCCGTGGGACAGCTTTCTACGAGCAGTACTTC.

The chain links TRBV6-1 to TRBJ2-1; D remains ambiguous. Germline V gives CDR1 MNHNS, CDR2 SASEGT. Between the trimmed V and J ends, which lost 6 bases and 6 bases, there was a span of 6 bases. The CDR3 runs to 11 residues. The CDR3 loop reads CASSLSNEQFF. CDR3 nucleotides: TGTGCCAGCAGCTTGAGCAATGAGCAGTTCTTC.

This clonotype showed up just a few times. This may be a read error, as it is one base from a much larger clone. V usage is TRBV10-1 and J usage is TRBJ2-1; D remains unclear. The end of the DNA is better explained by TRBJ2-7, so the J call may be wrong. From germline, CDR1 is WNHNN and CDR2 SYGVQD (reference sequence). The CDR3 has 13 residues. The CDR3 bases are TGCGCCAGCAGTGAGGCCGTCTACAATGAGCAGTACTTC. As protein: CASSEAVYNEQYF.

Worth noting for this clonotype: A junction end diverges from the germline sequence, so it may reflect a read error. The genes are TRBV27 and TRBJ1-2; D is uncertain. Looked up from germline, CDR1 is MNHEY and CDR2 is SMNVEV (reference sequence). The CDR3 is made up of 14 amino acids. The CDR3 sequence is CASSFLWANYDATF. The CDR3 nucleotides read TGTGCCAGCAGTTTCTTATGGGCTAACTATGACGCCACCTTT.